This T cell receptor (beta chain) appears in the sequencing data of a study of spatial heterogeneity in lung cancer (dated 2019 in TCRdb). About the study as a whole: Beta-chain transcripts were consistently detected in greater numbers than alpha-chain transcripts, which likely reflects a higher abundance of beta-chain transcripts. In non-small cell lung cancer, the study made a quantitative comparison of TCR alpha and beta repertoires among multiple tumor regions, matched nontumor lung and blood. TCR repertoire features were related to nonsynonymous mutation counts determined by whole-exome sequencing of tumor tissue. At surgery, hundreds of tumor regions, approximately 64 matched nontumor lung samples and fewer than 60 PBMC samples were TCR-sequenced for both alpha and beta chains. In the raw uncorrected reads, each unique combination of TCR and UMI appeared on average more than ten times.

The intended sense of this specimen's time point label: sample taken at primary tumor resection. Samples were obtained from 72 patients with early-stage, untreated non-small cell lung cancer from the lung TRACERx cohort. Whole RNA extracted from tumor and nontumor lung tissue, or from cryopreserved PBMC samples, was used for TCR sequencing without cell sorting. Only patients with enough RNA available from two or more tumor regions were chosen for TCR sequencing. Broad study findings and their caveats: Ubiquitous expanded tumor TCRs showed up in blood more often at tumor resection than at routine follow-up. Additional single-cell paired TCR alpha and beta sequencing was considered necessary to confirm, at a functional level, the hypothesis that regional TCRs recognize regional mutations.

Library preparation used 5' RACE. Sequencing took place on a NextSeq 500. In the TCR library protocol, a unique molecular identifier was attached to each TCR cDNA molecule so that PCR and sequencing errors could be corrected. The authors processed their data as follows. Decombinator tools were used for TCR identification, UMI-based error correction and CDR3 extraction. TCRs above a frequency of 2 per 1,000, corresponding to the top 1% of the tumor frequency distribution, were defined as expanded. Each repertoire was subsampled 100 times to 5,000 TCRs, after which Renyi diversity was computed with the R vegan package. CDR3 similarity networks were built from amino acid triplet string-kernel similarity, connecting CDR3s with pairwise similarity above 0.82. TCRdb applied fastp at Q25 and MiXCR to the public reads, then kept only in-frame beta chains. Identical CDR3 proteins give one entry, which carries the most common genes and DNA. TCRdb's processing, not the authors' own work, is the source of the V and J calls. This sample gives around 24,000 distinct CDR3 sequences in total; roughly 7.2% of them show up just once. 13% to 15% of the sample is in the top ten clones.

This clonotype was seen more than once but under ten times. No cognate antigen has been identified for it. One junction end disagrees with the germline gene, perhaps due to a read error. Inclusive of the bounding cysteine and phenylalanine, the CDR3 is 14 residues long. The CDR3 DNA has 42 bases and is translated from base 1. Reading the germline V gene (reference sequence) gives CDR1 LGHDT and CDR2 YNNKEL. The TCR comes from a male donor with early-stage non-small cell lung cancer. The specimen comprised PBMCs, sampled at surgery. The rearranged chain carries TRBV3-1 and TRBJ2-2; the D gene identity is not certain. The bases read TGTACCAGCAGCCAAGAGACAAACACCGGGGAGCTGTTTTTT. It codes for CTSSQETNTGELFF.